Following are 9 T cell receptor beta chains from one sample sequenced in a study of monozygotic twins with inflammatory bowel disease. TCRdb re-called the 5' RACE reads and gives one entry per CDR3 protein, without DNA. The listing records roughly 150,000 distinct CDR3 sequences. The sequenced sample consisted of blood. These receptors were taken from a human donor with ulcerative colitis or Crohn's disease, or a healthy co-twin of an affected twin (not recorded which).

The CDR3 loop is CASSFPFDSNEQYF. The chain uses TRBV5-1 and TRBJ2-7. The CDR3 has 14 residues. Germline lookup yields CDR1 SGHRS and CDR2 YFSETQ.

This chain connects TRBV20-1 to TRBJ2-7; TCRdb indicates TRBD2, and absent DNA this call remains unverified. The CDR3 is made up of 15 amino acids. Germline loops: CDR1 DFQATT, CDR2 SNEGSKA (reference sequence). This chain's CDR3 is CSAGRLAGRSGEQYF.

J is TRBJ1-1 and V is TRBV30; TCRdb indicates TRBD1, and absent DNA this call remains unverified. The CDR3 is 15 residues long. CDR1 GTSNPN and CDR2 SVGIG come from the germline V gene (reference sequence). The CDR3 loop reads CAWSVGTGGGTEAFF.

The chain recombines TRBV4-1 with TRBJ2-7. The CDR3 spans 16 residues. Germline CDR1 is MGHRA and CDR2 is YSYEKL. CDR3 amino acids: CASSQENANRHYEQYF.

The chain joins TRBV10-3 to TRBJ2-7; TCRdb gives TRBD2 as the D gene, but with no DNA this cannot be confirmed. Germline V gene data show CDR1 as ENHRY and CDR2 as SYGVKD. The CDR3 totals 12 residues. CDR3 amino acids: CAISEARTEQYF.

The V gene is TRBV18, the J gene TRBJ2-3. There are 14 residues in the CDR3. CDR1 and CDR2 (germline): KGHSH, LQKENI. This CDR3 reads CASSPRGSTDTQYF.

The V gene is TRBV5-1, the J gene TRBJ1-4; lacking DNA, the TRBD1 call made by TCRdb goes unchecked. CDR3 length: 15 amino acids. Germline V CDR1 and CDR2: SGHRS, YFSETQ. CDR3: CASSPSGTRDEKLFF.

CDR3 sequence: CASSSLNTGELFF. This chain uses TRBV9 with TRBJ2-2. The CDR3 totals 13 residues. Germline V lookup: CDR1 SGDLS, CDR2 YYNGEE.

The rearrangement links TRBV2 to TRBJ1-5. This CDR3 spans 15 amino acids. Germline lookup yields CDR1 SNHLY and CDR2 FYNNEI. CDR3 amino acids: CASSGQVTSNQPQHF.